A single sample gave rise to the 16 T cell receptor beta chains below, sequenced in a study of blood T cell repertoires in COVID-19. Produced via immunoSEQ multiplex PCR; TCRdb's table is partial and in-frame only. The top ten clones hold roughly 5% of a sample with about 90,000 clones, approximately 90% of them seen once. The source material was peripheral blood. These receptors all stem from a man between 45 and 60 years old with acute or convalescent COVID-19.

CDR3 coding DNA: TGTGCCAGCGGGAGGACACCAAATTCACCCCTCCACTTT. Amino acids: CASGRTPNSPLHF. The chain carries TRBV6-5 and TRBJ1-6; D perhaps matches TRBD1 (5 bases). CDR3 length: 13 residues. Germline V gene sequence: CDR1 MNHEY, CDR2 SVGAGI. V lost 8 bases to trimming and J lost 7 bases, with 12 bases between them.

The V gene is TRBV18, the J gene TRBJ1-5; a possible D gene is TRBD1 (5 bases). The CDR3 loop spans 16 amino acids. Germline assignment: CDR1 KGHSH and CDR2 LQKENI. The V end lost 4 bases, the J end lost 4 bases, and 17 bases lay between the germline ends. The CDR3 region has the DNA TGTGCCAGCTCACTAGTGGGGCGACCAGCAAATCAGCCCCAGCATTTT. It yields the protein CASSLVGRPANQPQHF.

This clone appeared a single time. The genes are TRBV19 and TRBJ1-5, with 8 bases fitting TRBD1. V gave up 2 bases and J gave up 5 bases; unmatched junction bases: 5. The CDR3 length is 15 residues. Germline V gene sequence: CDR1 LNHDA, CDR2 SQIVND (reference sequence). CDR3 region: CASSISLDRDQPQHF. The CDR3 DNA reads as TGTGCCAGTAGTATATCCCTGGACAGGGATCAGCCCCAGCATTTT.

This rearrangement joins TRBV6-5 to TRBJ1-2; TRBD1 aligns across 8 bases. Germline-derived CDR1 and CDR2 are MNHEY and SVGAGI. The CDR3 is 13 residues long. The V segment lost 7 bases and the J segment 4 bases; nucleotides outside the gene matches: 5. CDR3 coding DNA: TGTGCCAGCACCCGGGACAGGATCTATGGCTACACCTTC. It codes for CASTRDRIYGYTF.

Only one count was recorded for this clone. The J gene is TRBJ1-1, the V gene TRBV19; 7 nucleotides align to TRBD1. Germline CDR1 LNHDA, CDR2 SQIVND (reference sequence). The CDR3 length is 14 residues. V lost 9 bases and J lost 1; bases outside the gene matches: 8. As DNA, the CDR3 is TGTGCCAGCCGTGGGACAGACCGGAACACTGAAGCTTTCTTT. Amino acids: CASRGTDRNTEAFF.

CDR3 in amino acids: CASTPQPGQGAWETQYF. CDR3 in DNA: TGTGCCAGCACCCCCCAACCGGGACAGGGGGCGTGGGAGACCCAGTACTTC. The V call is TRBV27, the J call TRBJ2-5; TRBD1 matches at 12 bases. Germline assignment: CDR1 MNHEY and CDR2 SMNVEV (reference sequence). Germline trimming cut 7 bases from V and 5 bases from J; bases unmatched to any gene: 14. This CDR3 is built from 17 residues.

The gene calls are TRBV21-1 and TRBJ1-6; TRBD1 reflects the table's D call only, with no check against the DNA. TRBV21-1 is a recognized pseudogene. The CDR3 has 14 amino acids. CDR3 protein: CASTPARYNSPLHF. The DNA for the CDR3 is TGTGCCAGCACACCTGCCAGATATAATTCACCCCTCCACTTT.

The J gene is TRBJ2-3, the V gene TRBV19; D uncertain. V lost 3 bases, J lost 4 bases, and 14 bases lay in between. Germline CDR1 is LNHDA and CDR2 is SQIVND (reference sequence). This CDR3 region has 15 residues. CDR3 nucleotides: TGTGCCAGTAGTATCCTGGCAGGAACCCCAGATACGCAGTATTTT. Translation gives CASSILAGTPDTQYF.

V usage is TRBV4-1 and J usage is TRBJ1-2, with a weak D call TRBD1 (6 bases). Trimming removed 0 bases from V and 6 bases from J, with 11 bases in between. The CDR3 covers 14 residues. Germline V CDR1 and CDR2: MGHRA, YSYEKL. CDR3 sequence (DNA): TGCGCCAGCAGCCAAGATCGCGGGGGCAATGGCTACACCTTC. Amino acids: CASSQDRGGNGYTF.

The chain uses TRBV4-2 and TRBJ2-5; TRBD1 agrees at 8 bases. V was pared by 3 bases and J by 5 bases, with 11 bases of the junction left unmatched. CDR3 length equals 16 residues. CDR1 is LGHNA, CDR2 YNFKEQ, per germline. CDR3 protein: CASSQRAGGLEETQYF. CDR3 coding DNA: TGTGCCAGCAGCCAGCGGGCAGGGGGCTTGGAGGAGACCCAGTACTTC.

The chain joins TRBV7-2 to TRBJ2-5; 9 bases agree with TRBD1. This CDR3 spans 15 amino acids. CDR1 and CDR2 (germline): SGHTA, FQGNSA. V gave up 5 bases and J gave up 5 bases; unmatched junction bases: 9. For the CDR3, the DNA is TGTGCCAGCAGCGGAGTCGGGACAGGGACGGAGACCCAGTACTTC. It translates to CASSGVGTGTETQYF.

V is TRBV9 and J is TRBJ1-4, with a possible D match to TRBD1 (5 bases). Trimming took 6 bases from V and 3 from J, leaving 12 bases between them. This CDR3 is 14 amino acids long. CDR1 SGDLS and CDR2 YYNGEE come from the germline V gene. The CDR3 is CASTLGVSNEKLFF. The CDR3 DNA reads TGTGCCAGCACCCTAGGGGTTTCTAATGAAAAACTGTTTTTT.

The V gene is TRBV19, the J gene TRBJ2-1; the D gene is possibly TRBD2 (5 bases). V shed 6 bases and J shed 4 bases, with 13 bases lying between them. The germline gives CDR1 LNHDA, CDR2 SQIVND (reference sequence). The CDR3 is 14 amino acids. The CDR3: CASSPGLAYNEQFF. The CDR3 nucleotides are TGTGCCAGTAGCCCCGGGCTAGCTTACAATGAGCAGTTCTTC.

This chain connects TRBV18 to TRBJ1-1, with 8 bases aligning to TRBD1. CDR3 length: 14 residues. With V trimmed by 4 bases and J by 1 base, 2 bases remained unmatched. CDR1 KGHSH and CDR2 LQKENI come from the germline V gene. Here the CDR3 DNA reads TGTGCCAGCTCACGCGGGACAGGGAACACTGAAGCTTTCTTT. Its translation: CASSRGTGNTEAFF.

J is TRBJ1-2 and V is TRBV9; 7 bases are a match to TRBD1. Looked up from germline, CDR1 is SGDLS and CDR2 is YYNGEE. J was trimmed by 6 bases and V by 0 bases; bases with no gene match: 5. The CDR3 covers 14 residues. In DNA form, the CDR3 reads TGTGCCAGCAGCGTAGGCACAGGGGCTGATGGCTACACCTTC. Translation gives CASSVGTGADGYTF.

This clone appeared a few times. The CDR3 sequence: CASSLGRGTGNNQPQHF. Written as DNA, the CDR3 is TGTGCCAGCAGCTTAGGGAGGGGGACAGGGAACAATCAGCCCCAGCATTTT. V usage is TRBV7-7 and J usage is TRBJ1-5; 9 positions agree with TRBD1. Trimming removed 1 base from V and 3 bases from J; junction bases left unmatched: 7. The CDR3 totals 17 residues. The V gene's germline CDR1 is SSHAT and CDR2 FNYEAQ (reference sequence).